The 5 T cell receptor beta chains reported below all come from one sample, sequenced in a study of blood T cells in healthy people across ages (dated by TCRdb to the mid-2010s). Library creation used 5' RACE. The sample was run on an Illumina HiSeq 2500. A second PCR of roughly 7 to 12 cycles was run with a J-beta primer mix and a sample-barcoded 5' primer. TCRdb reprocessed the public reads (quality trimming at Q25 with fastp, clone calling with MiXCR) and kept in-frame beta chains. Each entry is one CDR3 protein sequence, shown with its most common DNA and genes. This sample holds 1.5 million to 2 million distinct CDR3 sequences; about 49% were observed only once. In total, the top ten clones hold 2.1% of the sample. The sample comprised blood. The source of these receptors is a woman aged 40 to 50 in good health.

This clonotype was seen more than once but under ten times. DNA of the CDR3: TGTGCCAGCAGCCGGACAGGGGGCTTAAATGAGCAGTTCTTC. Amino acid sequence: CASSRTGGLNEQFF. The chain is built from TRBV7-2 and TRBJ2-1; the match to TRBD1 covers 11 bases. V trimming: 5 bases; J trimming: 7 bases; junction bases outside the gene matches: 4. CDR1 and CDR2 from the germline V gene are SGHTA and FQGNSA. This CDR3 region has 14 residues.

This chain links TRBV25-1 with TRBJ1-1; D is possibly TRBD1 (5 bases). Germline loops: CDR1 MGHDK, CDR2 SYGVNS. The CDR3 runs 14 residues. V dropped 2 bases and J dropped 4 bases, with 11 bases sitting between them. The CDR3 coding sequence is TGTGCCAGCAGTGAAGCGGGGGGGAGCACTGAAGCTTTCTTT. Amino acids: CASSEAGGSTEAFF.

The chain is built from TRBV11-1 and TRBJ2-1; tentatively, D is TRBD2 (5 bases). V was clipped by 5 bases and J by 6 bases, with 11 bases between them. The CDR3 length is 13 residues. CDR1 is SGHAT and CDR2 is FQDESV in the germline V gene (reference sequence). CDR3: CASSIELGNEQFF. The CDR3 DNA follows: TGTGCCAGCAGCATAGAACTAGGCAATGAGCAGTTCTTC.

This clonotype was seen more than once but under ten times. V and J are TRBV20-1 and TRBJ2-7; 10 positions match TRBD2. V was clipped by 5 bases and J by 4 bases; unmatched bases: 8. The CDR3 loop spans 14 amino acids. Looked up from germline, CDR1 is DFQATT and CDR2 is SNEGSKA (reference sequence). CDR3 region: CSALPASGGYEQYF. As DNA, the CDR3 is TGCAGTGCTCTCCCAGCTAGCGGGGGTTACGAGCAGTACTTC.

The chain recombines TRBV6-5 with TRBJ1-2; D call uncertain. From germline, CDR1 is MNHEY and CDR2 SVGAGI. V lost 6 bases and J 6 bases, leaving 5 bases between the germline ends. The CDR3 loop spans 10 amino acids. The CDR3 protein is CASRNNGYTF. CDR3 bases: TGTGCCAGCAGAAATAATGGCTACACCTTC.